This T cell receptor beta chain stems from a study of blood T cell repertoires in COVID-19. Original analysis: Reference gene primer amplification gave nucleated cell count estimates. TCRdb's table, derived via immunoSEQ multiplex PCR, lists solely in-frame clones and lacks some. V and J calls and clone size come straight from that table; D and trimming were deduced from the DNA. The data show around 240,000 clones, approximately 85% seen once. Assignments of participants to cohorts depended upon their own reported clinical history. The V gene lost 1 base and the J gene lost 2 bases, with 3 bases spanning the gap. The CDR3 runs 14 residues. Germline V gives CDR1 SGHTA, CDR2 FQGNSA.

The sequence derives from a woman in her forties or fifties who had recovered from COVID-19. The chain joins TRBV7-2 to TRBJ2-6; D call uncertain. The sequenced sample consisted of PBMCs or T cells enriched from blood (not recorded which). CDR3 bases: TGTGCCAGCAGCTTAGGTACTGGGGCCAACGTCCTGACTTTC. This sequence encodes CASSLGTGANVLTF.